This TCR beta chain was documented in a study of lymphopenia after photon versus proton radiotherapy. Study-wide results and caveats: After lymphocyte nadir, photon-treated repertoires showed oligoclonal expansion, especially CD8+ Temra.

Sequencing was performed with immunoSEQ multiplex PCR; in TCRdb, only in-frame clones are kept and a portion is missing. The data show about 40,000 clones, 86% seen once. This CDR3 region has 14 residues. Germline CDR1 reads GTSNPN; CDR2 reads SVGIG (reference sequence). The germline V and J ends were trimmed by 0 bases and 4 bases, with 10 bases remaining between them. A note on this clone: As yet, its antigen is unknown.

This sequence originates from a woman aged 65 to 85 with pancreatic cancer. Some clones in this sample may be carry-over from other donors' samples. This rearrangement joins TRBV30 to TRBJ1-3, with D possibly TRBD1 on 6 matching bases. The sequences come from peripheral blood, collected from a patient treated with proton-based radiotherapy. The DNA for the CDR3 is TGTGCCTGGAGTGTAACAGGGTTCGGAAACACCATATATTTT. This encodes CAWSVTGFGNTIYF.